This TCR beta chain was identified in a study of shared clonotypes between healthy human individuals. Study-wide background: The composition of the donors was two women and a few men aged 18 to 49.

Clones were sequenced by immunoSEQ multiplex PCR, and TCRdb holds only the in-frame ones, with some missing. The sample gives about 1 million clones, around 74% of which show up once; about 1.5% is in the top ten. A CD45RA-negative memory subset and a CD45RA+ naive subset were separated from the CD4+ cells. Germline CDR1 MNHEY, CDR2 SVGAGI. V dropped 7 bases and J dropped 12 bases, with 24 bases sitting between them. CDR3 length: 15 residues. This TCR was sampled from a man younger than 35 in good health. The specimen was memory CD4+ T cells sorted from blood. As to subset: CD45RA-negative fraction. The chain recombines TRBV6-5 with TRBJ1-4; D not certain. The CDR3 DNA reads as TGTGCCAGCACCGAGATACTCATTCAGGCCGGAGAACTGTTTTTT. Translated, it gives CASTEILIQAGELFF.